Listed below are T cell receptor beta chains from one sample, sequenced in a study of blood T cell repertoires in COVID-19. Generated by immunoSEQ multiplex PCR, the TCRdb table keeps only in-frame clones and is missing some. The sample has about 400,000 clones, roughly 87% seen once; the top ten hold 2% to 2.5%. Specimen: PBMCs or T cells enriched from blood (not recorded which). The receptors come from a middle-aged woman with acute COVID-19. The CDR3 runs from the conserved cysteine through the conserved F or W. The D gene is left open where the match is weak. Size values are once, few and many counts, or a class for expanded clones, and some rows have none.

>TRBV1|.|.|TRBJ2-3
CTSSQETSGDTDTQYF
TGCACCAGCAGCCAAGAGACTAGCGGGGACACAGATACGCAGTATTTT
>TRBV5-1|.|.|TRBJ2-7
CASSLEQGVREQYF
TGCGCCAGCAGCTTGGAGCAGGGTGTTCGCGAGCAGTACTTC
>TRBV5-1|.|.|TRBJ1-1
CASSLAESLEAFF
TGCGCCAGCAGCTTGGCCGAGTCCCTGGAAGCTTTCTTT
>TRBV18|.|.|TRBJ1-4
CASSPTNRLTNEKLFF
TGTGCCAGCTCACCGACGAACAGGTTAACTAATGAAAAACTGTTTTTT
>TRBV5-6|TRBD2|.|TRBJ2-3
CASSLALAGGTDTQYF
TGTGCCAGCAGCTTGGCACTAGCGGGGGGTACAGATACGCAGTATTTT
>TRBV5-1|TRBD1|.|TRBJ1-2
CASSLGGTGLNYGYTF
TGCGCCAGCAGCTTGGGAGGGACAGGGCTAAACTATGGCTACACCTTC
>TRBV3-1/TRBV3-2|.|.|TRBJ1-1
CASSQVQGKTTEAFF
TGTGCCAGCAGCCAAGTGCAGGGCAAGACCACTGAAGCTTTCTTT
>TRBV11-2|TRBD1|.|TRBJ2-7
CASSSGQGGEQYF
TGTGCCAGCAGCTCAGGACAGGGGGGTGAGCAGTACTTC
>TRBV4-1|.|.|TRBJ2-1
CASSQVPGESYNEQFF
TGCGCCAGCAGCCAAGTCCCGGGTGAATCCTACAATGAGCAGTTCTTC
>TRBV15|TRBD2|once|TRBJ2-7
CATSRDLAGGRSYEQYF
TGTGCCACCAGCAGAGATCTAGCGGGGGGGAGATCCTACGAGCAGTACTTC
>TRBV11-2|TRBD1|.|TRBJ1-3
CASSLLQGTYTIYF
TGTGCCAGCAGCTTATTACAGGGGACCTACACCATATATTTT
>TRBV19|.|.|TRBJ1-3
CASRQTGTSGNTIYF
TGTGCCAGTAGACAAACAGGGACCTCTGGAAACACCATATATTTT
>TRBV7-9|TRBD1|.|TRBJ1-1
CASSEHRGGGMNTEAFF
TGTGCCAGCAGCGAACACAGGGGAGGAGGAATGAACACTGAAGCTTTCTTT
>TRBV5-4|TRBD2|.|TRBJ2-5
CASSVTSGVGGETQYF
TGTGCCAGCAGCGTGACTAGCGGGGTCGGTGGAGAGACCCAGTACTTC
>TRBV24-1|TRBD1|.|TRBJ2-2
CAIKWGQGATGELFF
TGTGCCATTAAGTGGGGGCAGGGGGCCACCGGGGAGCTGTTTTTT
>TRBV6-7|.|.|TRBJ2-5
CASSYFGRGPWETQYF
TGTGCCAGCAGTTACTTCGGCAGGGGCCCCTGGGAGACCCAGTACTTC
>TRBV5-1|TRBD2|.|TRBJ2-3
CASSPSGTPSTDTQYF
TGCGCCAGCAGCCCTAGCGGGACACCTAGCACAGATACGCAGTATTTT
>TRBV5-4|TRBD1|.|TRBJ1-2
CASSLLDRAGYTF
TGTGCCAGCAGCTTGCTGGACAGGGCTGGCTACACCTTC
>TRBV6-5|TRBD1|.|TRBJ1-1
CASSSRRTGESAEAFF
TGTGCCAGCAGTTCACGACGGACAGGGGAGTCCGCTGAAGCTTTCTTT
>TRBV7-9|.|.|TRBJ2-2
CASSLRDTGELFF
TGTGCCAGCAGCCTCAGGGATACCGGGGAGCTGTTTTTT
>TRBV6-1|.|.|TRBJ1-2
CASSEPLLYGYTF
TGTGCCAGCAGTGAACCCCTACTATATGGCTACACCTTC
>TRBV6-5|TRBD1|.|TRBJ2-7
CASGLDRESYEQYF
TGTGCCAGCGGCCTAGACAGGGAAAGCTACGAGCAGTACTTC
>TRBV5-4|TRBD2|.|TRBJ2-1
CASSSAGLASNEQFF
TGTGCCAGCAGCTCCGCCGGACTAGCTAGTAATGAGCAGTTCTTC
>TRBV18|TRBD2|.|TRBJ2-3
CASSPESGGNTDTQYF
TGTGCCAGCTCACCCGAGTCGGGGGGAAACACAGATACGCAGTATTTT
>TRBV3-1/TRBV3-2|TRBD1|once|TRBJ1-2
CASSQNSRSGGYYGYTF
TGTGCCAGCAGCCAAAATTCTCGATCAGGGGGCTACTATGGCTACACCTTC
>TRBV5-1|.|.|TRBJ2-1
CASSLGSRNEQFF
TGCGCCAGCAGCTTGGGTAGCCGCAATGAGCAGTTCTTC
>TRBV11-3|.|few|TRBJ2-7
CASSLTGIPYEQYF
TGTGCCAGCAGCTTAACAGGAATCCCCTACGAGCAGTACTTC
>TRBV19|.|.|TRBJ1-5
CASSKTGQRQPQHF
TGTGCCAGTAGTAAAACAGGGCAGCGCCAGCCCCAGCATTTT
>TRBV2|.|.|TRBJ1-2
CASSEGGWYGYTF
TGTGCCAGCAGTGAGGGAGGGTGGTATGGCTACACCTTC
>TRBV27|.|.|TRBJ2-7
CASAPNNRDLIYEQYF
TGTGCCAGCGCCCCAAATAACAGAGACCTTATCTACGAGCAGTACTTC
>TRBV19|.|.|TRBJ1-3
CASSIGQGGNTIYF
TGTGCCAGTAGTATAGGGCAGGGAGGAAACACCATATATTTT
>TRBV5-1|TRBD1|.|TRBJ1-2
CASSFSTGYGYTF
TGCGCCAGCAGCTTCTCGACAGGGTATGGCTACACCTTC
>TRBV2|.|.|TRBJ2-7
CASSENLGETYEQYF
TGTGCCAGCAGTGAAAATTTGGGCGAAACCTACGAGCAGTACTTC
>TRBV3-1/TRBV3-2|TRBD2|.|TRBJ2-3
CASSQASGGADTQYF
TGTGCCAGCAGCCAGGCTAGCGGGGGGGCAGATACGCAGTATTTT
>TRBV19|.|.|TRBJ2-5
CASSLRGGRETQYF
TGTGCCAGTAGTCTCCGAGGGGGACGAGAGACCCAGTACTTC
>TRBV10-1|.|.|TRBJ2-7
CASREPAYEQYF
TGCGCCAGCAGGGAGCCCGCCTACGAGCAGTACTTC
>TRBV12-5|TRBD1|.|TRBJ1-1
CASGSTQGLSNTEAFF
TGTGCTAGTGGTTCAACACAGGGGTTGTCGAACACTGAAGCTTTCTTT
>TRBV5-4|.|.|TRBJ2-7
CASSFRGSNEQYF
TGTGCCAGCAGCTTTAGGGGTTCCAACGAGCAGTACTTC
>TRBV19|.|.|TRBJ1-2
CASRKVTGMDGYTF
TGTGCCAGTAGGAAAGTTACAGGGATGGATGGCTACACCTTC
>TRBV11-2|TRBD1|.|TRBJ1-1
CASSLGWTGKSGTEAFF
TGTGCCAGCAGCTTAGGATGGACAGGGAAGAGCGGCACTGAAGCTTTCTTT
>TRBV4-1|TRBD2|.|TRBJ2-5
CASSQDQRLAGGPKETQYF
TGCGCCAGCAGCCAAGATCAGCGCCTAGCGGGGGGGCCTAAAGAGACCCAGTACTTC
>TRBV11-2|.|.|TRBJ1-1
CASSLEGHLMNTEAFF
TGTGCCAGCAGCTTAGAGGGACACCTCATGAACACTGAAGCTTTCTTT
>TRBV3-1/TRBV3-2|TRBD1|once|TRBJ1-3
CASSPRQGTGNTIYF
TGTGCCAGCAGCCCTAGACAGGGAACTGGAAACACCATATATTTT
>TRBV13|.|.|TRBJ1-4
CASSFRSRADEKLFF
TGTGCCAGCAGCTTTCGCAGCAGGGCGGATGAAAAACTGTTTTTT
>TRBV7-8|TRBD1|few|TRBJ1-3
CASSARTGSSGNTIYF
TGTGCCAGCAGCGCCCGGACAGGGAGCTCTGGAAACACCATATATTTT
>TRBV19|.|.|TRBJ2-1
CASSPRTNEQFF
TGTGCCAGTAGTCCCCGAACTAATGAGCAGTTCTTC
>TRBV10-3|TRBD2|once|TRBJ2-3
CAIQTSGGRADTQYF
TGTGCCATCCAGACTAGCGGGGGGAGGGCAGATACGCAGTATTTT
>TRBV3-1/TRBV3-2|TRBD1|.|TRBJ1-6
CASSQSAGTGAPLHF
TGTGCCAGCAGCCAGTCAGCCGGGACAGGGGCACCCCTCCACTTT
>TRBV24-1|.|.|TRBJ1-2
CATSDLNYGYTF
TGTGCCACCAGTGATCTTAACTATGGCTACACCTTC
>TRBV4-1|TRBD2|.|TRBJ2-5
CASSQASGTQETQYF
TGCGCCAGCAGCCAAGCTAGCGGGACCCAAGAGACCCAGTACTTC
>TRBV4-1|TRBD1|.|TRBJ1-4
CASSQGGRGWSNEKLFF
TGCGCCAGCAGCCAAGGGGGCAGGGGGTGGTCTAATGAAAAACTGTTTTTT
>TRBV30|TRBD1|.|TRBJ2-7
CAWRGTGVYEQYF
TGTGCCTGGAGAGGGACAGGGGTCTACGAGCAGTACTTC
>TRBV2|TRBD1|.|TRBJ2-2
CASSVGQGGTGELFF
TGTGCCAGCAGTGTAGGACAGGGGGGCACCGGGGAGCTGTTTTTT
>TRBV7-9|.|.|TRBJ1-1
CASSLRMDSGWAFF
TGTGCCAGCAGCTTAAGGATGGACAGCGGTTGGGCTTTCTTT
>TRBV3-1/TRBV3-2|.|few|TRBJ2-5
CASSQDEAGEQETQYF
TGTGCCAGCAGCCAAGATGAGGCAGGGGAACAAGAGACCCAGTACTTC